The clone carrying this T cell receptor (beta chain) was seen once. What it binds is unknown. The data originate from a study of cytomegalovirus exposure and HLA in healthy donors. Study results and limitations: After further analysis at a later stage, under 20,000 TCR beta sequences were associated with HLA alleles at 0.05 false discovery rate.

The V gene lost 5 bases and the J gene lost 1 base, with 11 bases spanning the gap. This CDR3 spans 14 amino acids. Germline assignment: CDR1 SEHNR and CDR2 FQNEAQ (reference sequence). The primer mix had 60 Vbeta and 13 Jbeta primers. Libraries were prepared by immunoSEQ multiplex PCR; TCRdb keeps only in-frame clonotypes and omits some of them. The top ten hold roughly 8.8% of the sample, which has 180,000 or so clones, 70% to 90% seen once. The chain couples TRBV7-9 to TRBJ1-1; D uncertain. Specimen: PBMCs. The source is a young man in good health and CMV-seropositive. CDR3 sequence (DNA): TGTGCCAGCAGCGACCGGACTCAGAACACTGAAGCTTTCTTT. The encoded protein is CASSDRTQNTEAFF.